One sample yielded the 5 T cell receptor beta chains listed below, sequenced in a study of cytomegalovirus exposure and HLA in healthy donors. The PCR made use of 60 Vbeta and 13 Jbeta primers. Sequenced by immunoSEQ multiplex PCR; TCRdb stores in-frame clones only, minus some. The data hold 170,000 or so clones, with around four fifths observed a single time. Source material: PBMCs. These receptors originate from a woman aged 25 to 39 in good health and CMV-seropositive.

The chain carries TRBV18 and TRBJ2-5, with D hard to call. This CDR3 region has 15 residues. Germline values: CDR1 KGHSH, CDR2 LQKENI. The germline V and J ends were trimmed by 5 bases and 1 base, with 14 bases remaining between them. The CDR3 DNA reads TGTGCCAGCTCATCCGATTGGCTCCGCCAAGAGACCCAGTACTTC. Its protein product is CASSSDWLRQETQYF.

The rearrangement joins TRBV28 to TRBJ1-1; TRBD1 aligns across 11 bases. Germline loops: CDR1 MDHEN, CDR2 SYDVKM. The junction had 4 bases not matched to a gene; V was cut back by 6 bases and J by 4 bases. The CDR3 is 14 amino acids. The CDR3 DNA is TGTGCCAGCAGGGCCGGGACAGGGGGCACTGAAGCTTTCTTT. Amino acid sequence: CASRAGTGGTEAFF.

This sequence joins TRBV11-2 and TRBJ2-3; 7 bases map to TRBD2. This CDR3 spans 13 amino acids. After removal of 3 bases from V and 6 bases from J, the junction contained 3 bases not matched to a gene. CDR1 SGHAT and CDR2 FQNNGV come from the germline V gene. The CDR3, as DNA: TGTGCCAGCAGCTTGGGGGGGGTGGATACGCAGTATTTT. Translated, it gives CASSLGGVDTQYF.

This clone appeared a few times. V gene TRBV11-3 combines with J gene TRBJ1-2; the D gene is possibly TRBD1 (6 bases). CDR3 length equals 13 residues. CDR1 is SGHNT and CDR2 is YENEEA in the germline V gene. Trimming shortened V by 3 bases and J by 1 base, and 6 bases separated the two germline ends. For the CDR3, the DNA is TGTGCCAGCAGCTTGGACAGTAACTATGGCTACACCTTC. It is translated as CASSLDSNYGYTF.

Only one count was recorded for this clone. The chain uses TRBV7-9 and TRBJ2-5, with 9 bases identical to TRBD2. The junction had 10 bases not matched to a gene; V was cut back by 9 bases and J by 5 bases. This CDR3 comprises 14 residues. Germline V gives CDR1 SEHNR, CDR2 FQNEAQ (reference sequence). The CDR3 loop is CASRGLASGETQYF. CDR3 DNA sequence: TGTGCCAGTAGAGGACTAGCGTCGGGGGAGACCCAGTACTTC.